A single sample gave rise to the 11 T cell receptor gamma chains below, sequenced in a study of Vδ1+ human thymocytes. Findings of the study overall: Thymic TRG and TRD repertoires appeared highly polyclonal, with Gaussian CDR3 length distributions.

Which antigens these TCRs recognize remains unknown. Sequences come from RNA converted to cDNA by reverse transcription. CDR3 amplicons came from multiplex PCR with pooled V-gene forward and constant-region reverse primers. TCRdb re-called clones from the multiplex PCR reads using CATT. The sample lists about 36,000 gamma-chain clones, over 20% occurring once. Material for sequencing was Vdelta1+ gamma-delta thymocytes from the thymus. This sample's subset: FACS-sorted CD3+ TCRalphabeta- TCRVdelta1+ TCRVdelta2- thymocytes. The receptors originated from a girl under two years old who had congenital heart surgery.

This clone was observed a handful of times. The V gene is TRGV3, the J gene TRGJP2. Trimming took 3 bases from V and 9 from J; bases not matched to a gene: 10. This CDR3 has 14 residues. CDR1 and CDR2 from the germline V gene are VTNTFY and YDVSTARD (reference sequence). The CDR3 DNA is TGTGCCACCTGGGACGGCCCGAGGTATTGGATCAAGACGTTT. Its protein is CATWDGPRYWIKTF.

The sample holds a few counts of this clone. The sample carries other DNA sequences with the same CDR3. The chain employs TRGV9 and TRGJP1. J gave up 4 bases and V 3 bases, and 2 bases lay outside the gene matches. CDR3 length: 13 amino acids. Germline V lookup: CDR1 GITISATS, CDR2 ISYDGTV (reference sequence). CDR3 residues: CALWESTGWFKIF. Written as DNA, the CDR3 is TGTGCCTTGTGGGAGAGCACTGGTTGGTTCAAGATATTT.

The chain couples TRGV2 to TRGJ1 or TRGJ2. Trimming at V came to 1 base and at J to 5 bases, leaving 11 bases not matched to a gene. The CDR3 length is 15 residues. Germline V gene data show CDR1 as EGSNGY and CDR2 as YDSYNSKV. The DNA for the CDR3 is TGTGCCACCTGGGACGGTTATGTAGGACATTATAAGAAACTCTTT. This codes for CATWDGYVGHYKKLF.

The chain links TRGV4 to TRGJ1 or TRGJ2. This CDR3 is built from 13 residues. Germline-derived CDR1 and CDR2 are EGSTGY and YDSYTSSV. J gave up 3 bases and V 5 bases, and 7 bases lay outside the gene matches. The chain's CDR3 is CATWVALYYKKLF. CDR3 DNA: TGTGCCACCTGGGTCGCCCTTTATTATAAGAAACTCTTT.

The V and J genes are TRGV2 and TRGJ1 or TRGJ2. J was trimmed by 5 bases and V by 0 bases; bases with no gene match: 16. The CDR3 runs 17 residues. Germline CDR1 is EGSNGY and CDR2 is YDSYNSKV. CDR3 in amino acids: CATWDGRQDGDHYKKLF. The CDR3, as DNA: TGTGCCACCTGGGACGGGCGACAGGACGGGGATCATTATAAGAAACTCTTT.

The chain carries TRGV2 and TRGJ1 or TRGJ2. The CDR3 consists of 15 residues. The germline gives CDR1 EGSNGY, CDR2 YDSYNSKV. Unmatched junction bases numbered 10, after V lost 2 bases and J lost 3 bases. The CDR3 region has the DNA TGTGCCACCTGGGACGAGCCAGCGGCTTATTATAAGAAACTCTTT. As protein: CATWDEPAAYYKKLF.

In its sample, this clone was seen a few times. J is TRGJ1 or TRGJ2 and V is TRGV8. This CDR3 has 13 amino acids. Germline V gene sequence: CDR1 VENAVY, CDR2 YDSYNSRV. V dropped 1 base and J dropped 5; count of bases not matched to a gene: 5. This chain's CDR3 is CATWDSVNYKKLF. The CDR3 DNA is TGTGCCACCTGGGATAGTGTAAATTATAAGAAACTCTTT.

The chain uses TRGV3 and TRGJP2. Germline lookup yields CDR1 VTNTFY and CDR2 YDVSTARD (reference sequence). This CDR3 region has 15 residues. Trimming took 0 bases from V and 8 from J; bases not matched to a gene: 9. The CDR3 coding sequence is TGTGCCACCTGGGACAGGCAGGAGTCCGATTGGATCAAGACGTTT. It codes for CATWDRQESDWIKTF.

The table lists this clone with a few counts. This sequence joins TRGV2 and TRGJ1 or TRGJ2. The CDR3 is 14 residues long. The V gene's germline CDR1 is EGSNGY and CDR2 YDSYNSKV. The ends lost 0 bases at V and 6 bases at J; junction bases unmatched: 8. The CDR3 here is CATWDGRLIYKKLF. CDR3 bases: TGTGCCACCTGGGACGGGCGTTTGATTTATAAGAAACTCTTT.

This clone was seen just once. Other DNA sequences in this specimen translate into the identical CDR3. V usage is TRGV9 and J usage is TRGJ1 or TRGJ2. Per the germline V gene, CDR1 is GITISATS and CDR2 is ISYDGTV (reference sequence). With 4 bases clipped from V and 0 bases from J, the junction kept 9 bases outside the gene matches. This CDR3 is 15 amino acids long. The CDR3 nucleotides read TGTGCCTTGTGGGAAGTGCTTTCGAATTATTATAAGAAACTCTTT. Translation: CALWEVLSNYYKKLF.

This clone showed up just a few times. The chain has TRGV4 and TRGJ1 or TRGJ2. Germline V lookup: CDR1 EGSTGY, CDR2 YDSYTSSV. The CDR3 consists of 14 residues. The junction had 12 bases not matched to a gene; V was cut back by 0 bases and J by 10 bases. The CDR3 sequence: CATWDGPGMGKKLF. In DNA, the CDR3 is TGTGCCACCTGGGATGGGCCCGGCATGGGCAAGAAACTCTTT.